A single sample is the source of the 5 T cell receptor beta chains below, sequenced in a study of T cells expressing NK-cell markers. From the 5' RACE reads, TCRdb lists one entry per CDR3 protein and no DNA. Its listing shows approximately 150,000 distinct CDR3 sequences. What was sequenced was blood T cells: a sorted CD56 or NKG2C T cell subset, CD4+ or CD8+ T cells, or bulk PBMC T cells (not recorded which). These receptors were taken from a woman aged 18 to 75 in good health.

The rearrangement links TRBV7-6 to TRBJ2-7; TCRdb reports TRBD1, a call that lacks DNA to check it against. This CDR3 has 15 residues. Germline V gene data show CDR1 as SGHVS and CDR2 as FNYEAQ. CDR3 region: CASSLAAQGGYEQYF.

This chain joins TRBV5-4 and TRBJ1-2. The V gene's germline CDR1 is SGHNT and CDR2 YYREEE (reference sequence). The CDR3 is 13 residues long. CDR3 region: CASSLWDTYGYTF.

The CDR3 loop reads CASSLAGNTGELFF. This chain joins TRBV5-1 and TRBJ2-2. Germline V gene sequence: CDR1 SGHRS, CDR2 YFSETQ. There are 14 residues in the CDR3.

The gene calls are TRBV18 and TRBJ1-2. This CDR3 has 18 amino acids. Germline V gives CDR1 KGHSH, CDR2 LQKENI. CDR3 in amino acids: CASSPPGRARTSNYGYTF.

The genes are TRBV5-1 and TRBJ2-6; TCRdb calls TRBD1, which cannot be checked without DNA. Germline CDR1 is SGHRS and CDR2 is YFSETQ. This CDR3 region has 17 residues. CDR3 region: CASSVDAAPSGANVLTF.